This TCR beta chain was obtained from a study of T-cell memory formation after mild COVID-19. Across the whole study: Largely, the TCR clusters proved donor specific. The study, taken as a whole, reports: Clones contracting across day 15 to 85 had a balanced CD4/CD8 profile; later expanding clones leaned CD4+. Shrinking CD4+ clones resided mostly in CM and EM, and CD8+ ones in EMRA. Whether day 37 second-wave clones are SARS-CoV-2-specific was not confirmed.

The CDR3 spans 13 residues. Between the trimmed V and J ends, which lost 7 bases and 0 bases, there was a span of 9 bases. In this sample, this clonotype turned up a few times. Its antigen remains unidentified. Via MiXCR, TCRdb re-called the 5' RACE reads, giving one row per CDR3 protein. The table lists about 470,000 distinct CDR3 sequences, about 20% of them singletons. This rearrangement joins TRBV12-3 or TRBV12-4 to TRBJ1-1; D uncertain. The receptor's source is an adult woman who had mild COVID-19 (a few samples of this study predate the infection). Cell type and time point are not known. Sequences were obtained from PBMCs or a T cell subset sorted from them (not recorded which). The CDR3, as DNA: TGTGCCAGCATAGTCTCGCTGAACACTGAAGCTTTCTTT. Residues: CASIVSLNTEAFF.